This T cell receptor beta chain is drawn from a study of cytotoxic CD8 clonotypes in ibrutinib-treated CLL. Study at large: Of a cohort that held about 12 relapsed/refractory and some 15 treatment-naive patients, some 17 were IGHV unmutated. Response samples were taken after a median about twelve months of treatment, range 6 to 36.

Comment on this clone: Antigen: not known.

Findings and limits, study-wide: Higher circulating CD8+ T-cell counts strongly accompanied higher baseline clonality, above age-matched healthy donors. Sampling time points were not equivalent between sustained-remission and progressing patients.

The germline CDR1 and CDR2 sequences are SGHNT and YYREEE (reference sequence). V was trimmed by 1 base and J by 2 bases, leaving 7 bases between them. The CDR3 length is 15 residues. The assay was immunoSEQ multiplex PCR, and TCRdb's table has in-frame clones only and misses some. The sample holds around 2,900 clones, around four fifths seen once. The receptor's source is a human donor with chronic lymphocytic leukemia. The chain couples TRBV5-4 to TRBJ2-6; possibly TRBD1 for D (6 bases). This specimen was PBMCs, taken before ibrutinib treatment. The chain's CDR3 is CASSLQGTGANVLTF. As DNA, the CDR3 is TGTGCCAGCAGCTTGCAGGGGACTGGGGCCAACGTCCTGACTTTC. The full variable domain, its missing parts supplied by reference TRBV5-4 and TRBJ2-6, is ETGVTQSPTHLIKTRGQQVTLRCSSQSGHNTVSWYQQALGQGPQFIFQYYREEENGRGNFPPRFSGLQFPNYSSELNVNALELDDSALYLCASSLQGTGANVLTFGAGSRLTVL.